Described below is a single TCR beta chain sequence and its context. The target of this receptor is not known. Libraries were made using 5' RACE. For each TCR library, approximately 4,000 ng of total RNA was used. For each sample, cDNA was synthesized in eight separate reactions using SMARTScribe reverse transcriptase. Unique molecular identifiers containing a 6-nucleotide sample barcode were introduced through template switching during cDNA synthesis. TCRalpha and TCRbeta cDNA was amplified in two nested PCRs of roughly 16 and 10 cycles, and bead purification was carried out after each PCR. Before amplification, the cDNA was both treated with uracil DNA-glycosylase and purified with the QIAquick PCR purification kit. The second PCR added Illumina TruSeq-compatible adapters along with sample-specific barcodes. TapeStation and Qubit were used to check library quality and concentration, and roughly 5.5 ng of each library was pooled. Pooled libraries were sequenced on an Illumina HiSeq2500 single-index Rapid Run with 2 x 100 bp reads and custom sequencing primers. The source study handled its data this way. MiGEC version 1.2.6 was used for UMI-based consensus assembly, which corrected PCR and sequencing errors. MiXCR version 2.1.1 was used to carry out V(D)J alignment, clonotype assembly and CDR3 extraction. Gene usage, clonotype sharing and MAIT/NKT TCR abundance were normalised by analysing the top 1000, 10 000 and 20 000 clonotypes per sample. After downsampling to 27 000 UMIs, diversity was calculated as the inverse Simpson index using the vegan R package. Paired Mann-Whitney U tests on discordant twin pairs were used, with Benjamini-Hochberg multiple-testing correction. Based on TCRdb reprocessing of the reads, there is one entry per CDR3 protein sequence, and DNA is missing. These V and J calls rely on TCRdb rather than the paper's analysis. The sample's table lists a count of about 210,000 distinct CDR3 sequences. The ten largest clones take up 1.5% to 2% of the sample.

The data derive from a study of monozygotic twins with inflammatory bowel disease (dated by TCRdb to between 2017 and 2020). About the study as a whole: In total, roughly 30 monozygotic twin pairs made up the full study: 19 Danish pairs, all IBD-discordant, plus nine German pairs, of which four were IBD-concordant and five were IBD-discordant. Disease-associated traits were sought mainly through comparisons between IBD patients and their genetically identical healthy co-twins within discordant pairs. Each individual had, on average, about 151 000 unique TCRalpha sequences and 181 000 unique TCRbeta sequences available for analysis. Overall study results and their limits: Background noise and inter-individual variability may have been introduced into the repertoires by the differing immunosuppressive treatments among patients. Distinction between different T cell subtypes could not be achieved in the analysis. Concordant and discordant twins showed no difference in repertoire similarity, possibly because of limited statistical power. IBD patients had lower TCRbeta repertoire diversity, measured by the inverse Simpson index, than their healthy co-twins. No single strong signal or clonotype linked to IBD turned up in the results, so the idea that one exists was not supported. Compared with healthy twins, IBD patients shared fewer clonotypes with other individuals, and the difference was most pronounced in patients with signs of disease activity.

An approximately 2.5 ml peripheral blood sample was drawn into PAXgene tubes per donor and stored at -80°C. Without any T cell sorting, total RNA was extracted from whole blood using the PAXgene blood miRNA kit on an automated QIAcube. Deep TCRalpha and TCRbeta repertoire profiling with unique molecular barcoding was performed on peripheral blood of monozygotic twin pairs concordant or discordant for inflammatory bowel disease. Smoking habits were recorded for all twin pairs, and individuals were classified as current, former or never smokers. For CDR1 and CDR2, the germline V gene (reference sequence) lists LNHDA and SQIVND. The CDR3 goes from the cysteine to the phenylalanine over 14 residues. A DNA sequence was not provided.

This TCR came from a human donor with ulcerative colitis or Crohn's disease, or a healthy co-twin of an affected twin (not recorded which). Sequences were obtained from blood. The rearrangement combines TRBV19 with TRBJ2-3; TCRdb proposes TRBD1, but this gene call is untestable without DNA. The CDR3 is CASSRPARVDTQYF.